This T cell receptor beta chain was recorded in a study of blood T cell repertoires in COVID-19. About the research overall: Material from acute and convalescent COVID-19 was sourced from the United States, Italy and Spain. PBMCs, B-cell-depleted T cells, or T cells were the source of the cDNA or gDNA that made up the material.

Original methodology: The authors estimated nucleated cell counts from reference gene primer amplification. TCRdb's copy holds only in-frame clones and misses some; the assay was immunoSEQ multiplex PCR. V, J and clone size reflect that table, while D and trimming were determined from the DNA. The table lists about 70,000 clones, 85% to 90% of them singletons. Trimming removed 5 bases at V and 3 bases at J, with 5 bases between. Germline V lookup: CDR1 SNHLY, CDR2 FYNNEI. This CDR3 contains 11 residues. This chain connects TRBV2 to TRBJ2-7; D gene ambiguous. This receptor was obtained from a man aged 55 to 70 with acute or convalescent COVID-19. Sequencing was done on a sample of peripheral blood. CDR3 residues: CASSNNYEQYF. In DNA, the CDR3 is TGTGCCAGCAGTAACAACTACGAGCAGTACTTC.